This TCR beta chain was captured in a study of cytomegalovirus exposure and HLA in healthy donors. Study-level points and caveats: TCR beta sequences reportedly predicted the HLA-A and HLA-B alleles of most subjects accurately. For most TCR beta V segments, an earlier analysis put the productive rate at about 87% or about 30% of the time.

The PCR was carried out with 60 Vbeta primers and 13 Jbeta primers. Only in-frame clones appear in the TCRdb table, and some are missing; sequencing was by immunoSEQ multiplex PCR. The table records about 140,000 clones, roughly 73% of them present only once. V lost 3 bases to trimming and J lost 0 bases; unmatched junction nucleotides: 14. The CDR3 runs to 19 residues. Germline V gene data show CDR1 as SGHNT and CDR2 as YYREEE (reference sequence). As concerns this clone: What it binds is not known.

V gene TRBV5-4 combines with J gene TRBJ2-1; 8 nucleotides align to TRBD2. The sample consisted of PBMCs. The clonotype originates from a male donor in good health and CMV-seronegative. The CDR3 DNA is TGTGCCAGCAGCTATGACTGGTCCGGGACTAGAAGCTCCTACAATGAGCAGTTCTTC. Its protein product is CASSYDWSGTRSSYNEQFF.